The rows below give T cell receptor beta chains drawn from one sample of a study of T cell repertoires in cytomegalovirus infection. TCRdb ran MiXCR on the reads and lists one entry per CDR3 protein. Among a few hundred thousand distinct CDR3 sequences listed, over 20% were seen once. The specimen sequenced was CD8+ T cells from PBMCs. These TCRs come from a human donor in good health (CMV status not recorded). Some clones in this sample may be carry-over from other donors' samples. CDR3s include the opening cysteine and the closing phenylalanine or tryptophan.

TRBV12-3/TRBV12-4 13 CASSPESQETQYF
TRBV12-3/TRBV12-4 13 CASSTAGGNEQYF
TRBV10-3 16 CAILDEGVRSYNEQFF
TRBV29-1 11 CSVEGGEKLFF
TRBV6-5 17 CASRHGIRTGGLDEQYF
TRBV4-2 15 CASSQVGAGGEEQYF
TRBV7-2 16 CASSFSGEASSYEQYF
TRBV5-6 15 CASSWIGMMNTEAFF
TRBV14 14 CASSQSSGWNIQYF
TRBV28 14 CASSLLDSRESYTF
TRBV7-2 15 CASSPRDRGSYEQYF
TRBV12-5 16 CASGLGSGGPGDEQYF
TRBV5-1 12 CASSGLINEQFF
TRBV5-4 15 CASSSLGTDRGEQYF
TRBV28 17 CASSFYSHPSSYNEQFF
TRBV7-6 17 CASSLSGGSGNTGELFF
TRBV9 16 CASSVDQGLSYNEQFF
TRBV2 13 CARTGGGTNEQFF
TRBV19 15 CASSVLAGLYNEQFF
TRBV25-1 14 CASSEYGGKTAAFF
TRBV30 14 CAWRADRGVTEAFF
TRBV14 15 CASSPGLVDYNEQFF
TRBV7-2 16 CASSSPPGVRVNEQFF
TRBV20-1 13 CSARAGGASEQYF
TRBV6-1 16 CASSELGQATNEKLFF
TRBV5-6 16 CASSFTGTSGKDTQYF
TRBV4-1 12 CASSQIPGEQFF
TRBV7-9 16 CASSGGARSLSYEQYF
TRBV12-3/TRBV12-4 16 CASSLHRRDANYGYTF
TRBV6-2/TRBV6-3 14 CATRRGLAKNIQYF
TRBV20-1 16 CSARVLRGAGDTEAFF
TRBV7-6 14 CASSLESLLDTQYF
TRBV6-1 13 CASSEQGSSGYTF
TRBV5-8 15 CASSRPREGTDTQYF
TRBV28 13 CASSPPWGGEAFF
TRBV28 13 CASSFSGLDTQYF
TRBV7-2 14 CASSETGAFYGYTF
TRBV7-9 13 CASRRDRQETQYF
TRBV19 17 CASSIGPIETTNEKLFF
TRBV7-8 14 CASSPPGAYEKLFF
TRBV27 15 CASSLSWGSLETQYF